The present entry profiles one T cell receptor (beta chain) with its context. Measured with immunoSEQ multiplex PCR; TCRdb has only the in-frame clones, and not every one. The sample carries 2.5 million or so clones, over 85% recorded once. This sample is drawn from a study of shared clonotypes between healthy human individuals. There are 17 residues in the CDR3. Germline V CDR1 and CDR2: MNHEY, SMNVEV (reference sequence). Germline trimming cut 7 bases from V and 3 bases from J; bases unmatched to any gene: 14. Specimen: naive CD4+ T cells sorted from blood. Sample subset: CD45RA+ positively selected. This chain uses TRBV27 with TRBJ2-2; 7 nucleotides line up with TRBD2. The source is a man between 18 and 35 years old in good health. This CDR3 reads CASTPGGREWDTGELFF. CDR3 bases: TGTGCCAGCACCCCCGGAGGGCGGGAGTGGGACACCGGGGAGCTGTTTTTT.